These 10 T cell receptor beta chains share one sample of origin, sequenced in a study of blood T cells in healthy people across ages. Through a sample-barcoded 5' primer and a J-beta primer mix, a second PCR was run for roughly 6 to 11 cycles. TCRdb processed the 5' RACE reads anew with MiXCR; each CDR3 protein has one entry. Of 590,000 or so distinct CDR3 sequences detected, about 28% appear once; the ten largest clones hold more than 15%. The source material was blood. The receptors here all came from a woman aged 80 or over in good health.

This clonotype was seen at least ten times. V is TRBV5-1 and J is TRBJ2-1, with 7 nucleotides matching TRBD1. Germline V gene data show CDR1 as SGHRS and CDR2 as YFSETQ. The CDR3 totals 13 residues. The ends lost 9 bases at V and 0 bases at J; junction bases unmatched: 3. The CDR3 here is CATRDSSYNEQFF. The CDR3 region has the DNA TGCGCCACCCGGGACAGCTCCTACAATGAGCAGTTCTTC.

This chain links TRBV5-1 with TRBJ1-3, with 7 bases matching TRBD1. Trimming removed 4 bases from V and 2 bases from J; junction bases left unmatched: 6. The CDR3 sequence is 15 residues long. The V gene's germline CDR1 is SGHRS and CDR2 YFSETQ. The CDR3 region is CASSPTGDPGNTIYF. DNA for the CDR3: TGCGCCAGCAGCCCCACAGGGGACCCTGGAAACACCATATATTTT.

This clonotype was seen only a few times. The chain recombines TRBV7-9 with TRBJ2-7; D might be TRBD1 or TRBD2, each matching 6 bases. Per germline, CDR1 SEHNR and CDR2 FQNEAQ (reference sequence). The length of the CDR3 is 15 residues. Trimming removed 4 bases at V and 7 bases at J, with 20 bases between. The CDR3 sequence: CASSSSEGGYNEQYF. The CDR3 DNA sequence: TGTGCCAGCAGCTCTAGCGAAGGGGGATACAATGAGCAGTACTTC.

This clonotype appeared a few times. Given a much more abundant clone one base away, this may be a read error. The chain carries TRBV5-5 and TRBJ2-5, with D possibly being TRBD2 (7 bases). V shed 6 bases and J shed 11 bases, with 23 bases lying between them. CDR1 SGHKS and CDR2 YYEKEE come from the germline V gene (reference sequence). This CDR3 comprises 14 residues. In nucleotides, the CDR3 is TGTGCCAGCACCCCAACGGGCGGGGGCCATGAGCAGTACTTC. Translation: CASTPTGGGHEQYF.

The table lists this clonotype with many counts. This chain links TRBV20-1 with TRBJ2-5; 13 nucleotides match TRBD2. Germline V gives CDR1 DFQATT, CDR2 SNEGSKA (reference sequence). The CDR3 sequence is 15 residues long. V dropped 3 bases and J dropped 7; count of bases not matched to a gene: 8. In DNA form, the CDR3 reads TGCAGTGCTAGGGCTACTAGCGGGGGGGATGGGACCCAGTACTTC. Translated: CSARATSGGDGTQYF.

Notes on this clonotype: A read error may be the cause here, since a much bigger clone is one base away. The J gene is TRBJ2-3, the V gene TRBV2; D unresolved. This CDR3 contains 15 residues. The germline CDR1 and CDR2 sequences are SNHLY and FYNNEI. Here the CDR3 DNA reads TGTGCCGGCAGTCCCTCTTTAGCCAACACAGATACGCAGTATTTT. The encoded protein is CAGSPSLANTDTQYF.

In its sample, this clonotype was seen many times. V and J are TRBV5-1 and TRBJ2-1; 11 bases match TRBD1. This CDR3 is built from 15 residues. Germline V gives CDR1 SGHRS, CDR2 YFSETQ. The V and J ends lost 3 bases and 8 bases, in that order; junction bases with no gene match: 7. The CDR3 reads CASSWTGGEYDEQFF. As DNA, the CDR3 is TGCGCCAGCAGCTGGACAGGGGGCGAGTATGATGAGCAGTTCTTC.

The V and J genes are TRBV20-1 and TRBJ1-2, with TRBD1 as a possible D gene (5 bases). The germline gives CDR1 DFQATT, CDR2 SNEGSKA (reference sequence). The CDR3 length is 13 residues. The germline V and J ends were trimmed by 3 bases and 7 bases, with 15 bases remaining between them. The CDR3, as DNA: TGCAGTGCTAGTTCACAGGCAAGACGTGGCTACACCTTC. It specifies CSASSQARRGYTF.

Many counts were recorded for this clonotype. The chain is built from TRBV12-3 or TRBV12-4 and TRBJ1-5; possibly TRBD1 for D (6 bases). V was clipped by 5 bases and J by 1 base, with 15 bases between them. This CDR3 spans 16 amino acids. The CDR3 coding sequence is TGTGCCAGCAGTCTAACGGGGGCACGAAGCAATCAGCCCCAGCATTTT. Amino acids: CASSLTGARSNQPQHF.

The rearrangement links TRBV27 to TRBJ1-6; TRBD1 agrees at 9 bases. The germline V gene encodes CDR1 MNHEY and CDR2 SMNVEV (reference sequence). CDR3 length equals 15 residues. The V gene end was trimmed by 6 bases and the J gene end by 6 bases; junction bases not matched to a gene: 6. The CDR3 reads CASRFTGGGNSPLHF. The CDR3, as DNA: TGTGCCAGCAGGTTCACAGGGGGCGGTAATTCACCCCTCCACTTT.